Listed here is a single T cell receptor (beta chain). The target antigen is unknown. Deep was the level at which the assay was run. Profiled with immunoSEQ multiplex PCR; TCRdb holds only in-frame clones, not every one. Of fewer than 2.5 million clones listed, over 85% are singletons. Germline V gives CDR1 SEHNR, CDR2 FQNEAQ (reference sequence). The CDR3 is made up of 13 amino acids. V dropped 6 bases and J dropped 5 bases, with 13 bases sitting between them. This sample is drawn from a study of shared clonotypes between healthy human individuals. General observations from the study: In having few donors, the study represented limited genetic and exposure-history diversity.

Input material: naive CD4+ T cells from PBMCs. Subset described: CD45RA+ positively selected. The source is a man between 18 and 35 years old in good health. Some clones in this sample may be carry-over from other donors' samples. V is TRBV7-9 and J is TRBJ1-2, with a tentative D call TRBD1 (6 bases). CDR3 in amino acids: CASSSDRIYGYTF. The CDR3 DNA sequence: TGTGCCAGCAGTTCAGACAGGATTTATGGCTACACCTTC.